This TCR beta chain was recorded in a study of spatial heterogeneity in lung cancer (dated by TCRdb to between 2018 and 2020). Notes on the research overall: More beta-chain than alpha-chain transcripts were consistently detected, likely reflecting higher beta-chain transcript abundance. In the raw uncorrected reads, each unique combination of TCR and UMI appeared on average more than ten times. In non-small cell lung cancer, the study quantitatively compared TCR alpha and beta repertoires across several tumor regions, matched nontumor lung, and blood. The study linked features of the TCR repertoire to counts of nonsynonymous mutations, which were determined by whole-exome sequencing of tumor tissue. At surgery, 200 to 250 tumor regions, 64 matched nontumor lung samples and about 56 PBMC samples were TCR-sequenced for both alpha and beta chains.

This sample's time point label indicates: sample taken at primary tumor resection. For TCR sequencing, whole RNA was extracted from tumor and nontumor lung tissue, or from cryopreserved PBMC samples, and no cell sorting was done. Donors were about 70 patients with early-stage, untreated non-small cell lung cancer from the lung TRACERx cohort. A patient was chosen for TCR sequencing only when enough RNA was available from at least two tumor regions. The germline V gene yields MGHDK for CDR1 and SYGVNS for CDR2. The CDR3 spans 12 residues, from the cysteine through the phenylalanine. CDR3 DNA is the only sequence kept; it has 36 bases, read in frame from the first base. V and J lose 2 bases and 5 bases, and a span of 3 bases separates them. The library was prepared using 5' RACE. Reads for this sample came from a NextSeq 500. In the TCR library protocol, a unique molecular identifier was attached to each TCR cDNA molecule so that PCR and sequencing errors could be corrected. In the original analysis: TCR identification, UMI-based error correction and CDR3 extraction were performed with Decombinator tools. TCRs above a frequency of 2 per 1,000, corresponding to the top 1% of the tumor frequency distribution, were defined as expanded. Renyi diversity was computed with the R vegan package after each repertoire had been subsampled 100 times to 5,000 TCRs. CDR3 similarity networks were built from amino acid triplet string-kernel similarity, connecting CDR3s with pairwise similarity above 0.82. TCRdb took the public reads, trimmed them with fastp at Q25, ran MiXCR for clone calling and kept in-frame beta chains. Under each unique CDR3 protein, matching rows form one entry showing the most common genes and DNA. The V and J calls reflect TCRdb's pipeline rather than the authors' work. For this sample there are 40,000 to 55,000 distinct CDR3 sequences; roughly 13% appear just once. 55% to 70% of the sample comes from the top ten.

Beyond this particular receptor, the publication reports: Ubiquitous expanded tumor TCRs were detected in blood more often at tumor resection than at routine follow-up. Additional single-cell paired TCR alpha and beta sequencing was considered necessary to confirm, at a functional level, the hypothesis that regional TCRs recognize regional mutations.

As concerns this clonotype: The specificity of this receptor is unknown. It has no much larger one-base neighbor in the sample; base qualities were not kept.

The chain is encoded by TRBV25-1 joined to TRBJ2-2; no D gene can be assigned with confidence. Specimen: PBMCs, collected at surgery. This receptor was obtained from a male donor with early-stage non-small cell lung cancer. The CDR3 protein is CASSEGTGELFF. The bases are TGTGCCAGCAGTGAAGGGACCGGGGAGCTGTTTTTT.